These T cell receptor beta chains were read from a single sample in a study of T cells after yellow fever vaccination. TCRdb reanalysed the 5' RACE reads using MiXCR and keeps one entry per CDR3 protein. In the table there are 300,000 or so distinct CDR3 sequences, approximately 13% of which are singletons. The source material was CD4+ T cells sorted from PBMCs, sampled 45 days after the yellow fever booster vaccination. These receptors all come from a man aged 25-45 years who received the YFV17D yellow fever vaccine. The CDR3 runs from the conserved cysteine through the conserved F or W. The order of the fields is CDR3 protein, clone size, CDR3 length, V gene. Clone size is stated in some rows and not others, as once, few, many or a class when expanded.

CDR3 protein: CSARDRGKTQYF
clone size: few
CDR3 length: 12
V gene: TRBV20-1

CDR3 protein: CSASTSGRGGDTQYF
clone size: .
CDR3 length: 15
V gene: TRBV20-1

CDR3 protein: CASSYRTDTEAFF
clone size: few
CDR3 length: 13
V gene: TRBV6-2/TRBV6-3

CDR3 protein: CAISQDSNQPQHF
clone size: .
CDR3 length: 13
V gene: TRBV10-3

CDR3 protein: CASSSWERRETQYF
clone size: many
CDR3 length: 14
V gene: TRBV7-6

CDR3 protein: CASSSRTGGGDTQYF
clone size: few
CDR3 length: 15
V gene: TRBV7-2

CDR3 protein: CASKQGRNNEQFF
clone size: .
CDR3 length: 13
V gene: TRBV28

CDR3 protein: CASSSTTFASGELFF
clone size: few
CDR3 length: 15
V gene: TRBV5-4

CDR3 protein: CASSTGQGVTGELFF
clone size: .
CDR3 length: 15
V gene: TRBV18

CDR3 protein: CASSQPPSANNEQFF
clone size: .
CDR3 length: 15
V gene: TRBV5-1

CDR3 protein: CASSLLAGENIQYF
clone size: few
CDR3 length: 14
V gene: TRBV12-3/TRBV12-4

CDR3 protein: CASRIGGKGLGYTF
clone size: .
CDR3 length: 14
V gene: TRBV19

CDR3 protein: CSASEDFDNEQFF
clone size: many
CDR3 length: 13
V gene: TRBV20-1

CDR3 protein: CASSDPLAGGYRNEQFF
clone size: few
CDR3 length: 17
V gene: TRBV25-1

CDR3 protein: CASSHSSGRPGELFF
clone size: few
CDR3 length: 15
V gene: TRBV3-1

CDR3 protein: CASSYSGRNSYEQHF
clone size: .
CDR3 length: 15
V gene: TRBV6-5

CDR3 protein: CASSPRQKETQYF
clone size: few
CDR3 length: 13
V gene: TRBV18

CDR3 protein: CASSSIRGQDTEAFF
clone size: .
CDR3 length: 15
V gene: TRBV7-6

CDR3 protein: CATSLAAGVYNEQFF
clone size: .
CDR3 length: 15
V gene: TRBV15

CDR3 protein: CSARTGREAFF
clone size: .
CDR3 length: 11
V gene: TRBV20-1

CDR3 protein: CSVGKVGQGTYEQYF
clone size: many
CDR3 length: 15
V gene: TRBV29-1

CDR3 protein: CSARDSQETQYF
clone size: many
CDR3 length: 12
V gene: TRBV20-1

CDR3 protein: CASSLGGQVATGANVLTF
clone size: .
CDR3 length: 18
V gene: TRBV5-1

CDR3 protein: CASSLTLAGDSEQFF
clone size: .
CDR3 length: 15
V gene: TRBV5-1

CDR3 protein: CASSVLDGYEQYF
clone size: .
CDR3 length: 13
V gene: TRBV7-2

CDR3 protein: CASSPPEAAYNEQFF
clone size: many
CDR3 length: 15
V gene: TRBV18

CDR3 protein: CSVRTSGGTDTQYF
clone size: .
CDR3 length: 14
V gene: TRBV29-1

CDR3 protein: CAMGEVFGEQYF
clone size: few
CDR3 length: 12
V gene: TRBV10-3

CDR3 protein: CASSSFISRTDTQYF
clone size: .
CDR3 length: 15
V gene: TRBV5-1

CDR3 protein: CSARDPTSGSSQFF
clone size: few
CDR3 length: 14
V gene: TRBV20-1

CDR3 protein: CASSAPVSPQYF
clone size: few
CDR3 length: 12
V gene: TRBV2

CDR3 protein: CSALAGTEAFF
clone size: many
CDR3 length: 11
V gene: TRBV20-1

CDR3 protein: CASSSTGLGTDNEQFF
clone size: few
CDR3 length: 16
V gene: TRBV7-2

CDR3 protein: CASSLGLLAGEMPGETQYF
clone size: few
CDR3 length: 19
V gene: TRBV5-1

CDR3 protein: CASSQGRGDTQYF
clone size: few
CDR3 length: 13
V gene: TRBV4-3

CDR3 protein: CSARDSGSYNEQFF
clone size: .
CDR3 length: 14
V gene: TRBV20-1

CDR3 protein: CAIRAGGPEGTGELFF
clone size: few
CDR3 length: 16
V gene: TRBV10-3

CDR3 protein: CASRSPGFEQFF
clone size: .
CDR3 length: 12
V gene: TRBV7-9

CDR3 protein: CASSRIGTAEQFF
clone size: .
CDR3 length: 13
V gene: TRBV4-3

CDR3 protein: CASSLIEGTTDTQYF
clone size: .
CDR3 length: 15
V gene: TRBV28

CDR3 protein: CASSLFPDTQYF
clone size: few
CDR3 length: 12
V gene: TRBV7-2

CDR3 protein: CSAREWGGLAGGLSGEQYF
clone size: .
CDR3 length: 19
V gene: TRBV20-1

CDR3 protein: CASSVDLGPYEQYF
clone size: few
CDR3 length: 14
V gene: TRBV9

CDR3 protein: CAGSLVGTAQPQHF
clone size: .
CDR3 length: 14
V gene: TRBV7-9

CDR3 protein: CASSLGSSGGYNEQFF
clone size: few
CDR3 length: 16
V gene: TRBV7-9

CDR3 protein: CSALAGGNTGELFF
clone size: few
CDR3 length: 14
V gene: TRBV20-1

CDR3 protein: CASSLGGGRAETQYF
clone size: few
CDR3 length: 15
V gene: TRBV11-3

CDR3 protein: CASRKTGGSNEKLFF
clone size: .
CDR3 length: 15
V gene: TRBV6-1

CDR3 protein: CASSPVGLAGETQYF
clone size: .
CDR3 length: 15
V gene: TRBV7-8

CDR3 protein: CASSVASLAGPTDTQYF
clone size: once
CDR3 length: 17
V gene: TRBV9

CDR3 protein: CASSLLTSGRLGANVLTF
clone size: .
CDR3 length: 18
V gene: TRBV6-1

CDR3 protein: CASSFTLEYEQYF
clone size: .
CDR3 length: 13
V gene: TRBV7-8

CDR3 protein: CASSFSPNAGELFF
clone size: .
CDR3 length: 14
V gene: TRBV5-6